This TCR beta chain originates from a study of blood T cell repertoires in COVID-19. Self-reported history from a screening survey and questionnaire set each donor's cohort. Cohort 3 recovery required two negative PCRs, clearance, or symptom resolution. Germline CDR1 is SGHRS and CDR2 is YFSETQ. V lost 3 bases to trimming and J lost 5 bases; unmatched junction nucleotides: 3. This CDR3 contains 13 residues. Sequenced by immunoSEQ multiplex PCR; TCRdb stores in-frame clones only, minus some. This sample has roughly 160,000 clones; roughly 87% occur once, and the top ten carry 9.5% to 11%. The sample taken for sequencing was PBMCs or T cells enriched from blood (not recorded which). The rearrangement links TRBV5-1 to TRBJ2-7; 9 positions match TRBD2. The sequence came from a man aged 45-65 years who had recovered from COVID-19. The CDR3 is CASSSVAGDEQYF. CDR3 DNA sequence: TGCGCCAGCAGCTCGGTAGCGGGAGACGAGCAGTACTTC.